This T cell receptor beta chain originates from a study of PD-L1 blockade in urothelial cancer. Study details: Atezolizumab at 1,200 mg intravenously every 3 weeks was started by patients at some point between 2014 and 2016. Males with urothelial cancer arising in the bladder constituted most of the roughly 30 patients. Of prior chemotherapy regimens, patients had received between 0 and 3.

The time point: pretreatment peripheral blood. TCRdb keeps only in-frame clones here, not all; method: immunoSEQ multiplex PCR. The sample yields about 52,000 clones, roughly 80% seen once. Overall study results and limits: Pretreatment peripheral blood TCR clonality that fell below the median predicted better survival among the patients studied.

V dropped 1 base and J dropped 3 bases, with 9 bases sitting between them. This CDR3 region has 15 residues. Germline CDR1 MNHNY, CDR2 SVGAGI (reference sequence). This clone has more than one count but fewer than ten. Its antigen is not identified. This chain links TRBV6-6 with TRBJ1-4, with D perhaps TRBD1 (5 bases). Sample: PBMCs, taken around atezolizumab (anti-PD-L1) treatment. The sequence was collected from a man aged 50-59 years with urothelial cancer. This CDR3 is CASSYLRGANEKLFF. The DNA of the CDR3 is TGTGCCAGCAGTTACTTGCGGGGGGCTAATGAAAAACTGTTTTTT.